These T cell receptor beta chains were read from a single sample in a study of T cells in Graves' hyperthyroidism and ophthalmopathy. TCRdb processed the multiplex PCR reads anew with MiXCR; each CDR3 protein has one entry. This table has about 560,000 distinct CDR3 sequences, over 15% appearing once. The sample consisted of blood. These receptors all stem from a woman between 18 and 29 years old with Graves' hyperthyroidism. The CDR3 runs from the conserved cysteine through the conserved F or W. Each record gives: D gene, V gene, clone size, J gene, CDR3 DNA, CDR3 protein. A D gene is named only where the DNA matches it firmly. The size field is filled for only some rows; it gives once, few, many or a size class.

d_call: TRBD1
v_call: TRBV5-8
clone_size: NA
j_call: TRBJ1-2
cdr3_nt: TGTGCCAGCAGCTCGGGACAGGGTGCGCTCTACACCTTC
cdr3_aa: CASSSGQGALYTF

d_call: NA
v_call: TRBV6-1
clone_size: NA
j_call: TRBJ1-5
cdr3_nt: TGTGCCAGCAGTGAAGTAACAGAACAGGCGGGTCAGCCCCAGCATTTT
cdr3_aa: CASSEVTEQAGQPQHF

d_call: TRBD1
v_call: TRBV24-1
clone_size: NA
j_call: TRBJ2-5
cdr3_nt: TGTGCCACCAGTGATGCGGGACAGGGAGGAGAGACCCAGTACTTC
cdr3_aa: CATSDAGQGGETQYF

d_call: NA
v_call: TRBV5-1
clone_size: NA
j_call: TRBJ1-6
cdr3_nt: TGCGCCAGCAGCTATCAGGGTAATTCACCCCTCCACTTT
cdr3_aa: CASSYQGNSPLHF

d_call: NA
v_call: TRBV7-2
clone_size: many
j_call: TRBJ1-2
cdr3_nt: TGTGCCAGCAGCTCCCGGTCAGGGTCATCGGGAGGCTACACCTTC
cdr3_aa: CASSSRSGSSGGYTF

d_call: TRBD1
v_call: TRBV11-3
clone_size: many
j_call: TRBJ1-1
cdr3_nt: TGTGCCAGCAGCTTAGAGGACAGGGAGACCCTGAACACTGAAGCTTTCTTT
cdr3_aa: CASSLEDRETLNTEAFF

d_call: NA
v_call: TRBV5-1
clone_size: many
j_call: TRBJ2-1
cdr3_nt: TGCGCCAGCTCAACCTCGGGGGGCATCCCCGGCAATGAGCAGTTCTTC
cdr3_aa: CASSTSGGIPGNEQFF

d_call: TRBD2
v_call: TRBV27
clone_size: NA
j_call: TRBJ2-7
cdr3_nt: TGTGCCAGCAGCCCGGGACTAGCGGGAGGGCTGGGCGAGCAGTACTTC
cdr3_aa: CASSPGLAGGLGEQYF

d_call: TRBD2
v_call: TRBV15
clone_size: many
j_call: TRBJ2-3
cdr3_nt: TGTGCCACCAGCACCACGGCAGGGACTAGCGGAACCGAGACCACAGATACGCAGTATTTT
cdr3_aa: CATSTTAGTSGTETTDTQYF

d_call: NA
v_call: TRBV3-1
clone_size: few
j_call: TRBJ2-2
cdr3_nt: TGTGCCAGCAGCCAAGTGGAGGACGGGGAGCTGTTTTTT
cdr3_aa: CASSQVEDGELFF

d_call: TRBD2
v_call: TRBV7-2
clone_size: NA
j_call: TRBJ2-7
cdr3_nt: TGTGCCAGCAGCGTGACTAGCGGCCTTTCCTACGAGCAGTACTTC
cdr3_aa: CASSVTSGLSYEQYF

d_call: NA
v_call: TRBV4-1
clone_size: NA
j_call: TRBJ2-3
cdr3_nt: TGCGCCAGCAGCCAATCAGGAGGAGCGAGGCCCAGGTATTTT
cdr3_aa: CASSQSGGARPRYF

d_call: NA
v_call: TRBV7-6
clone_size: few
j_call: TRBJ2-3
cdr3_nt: TGTGCCAGCAGCTTAAGGGGGGACCACAGCACAGATACGCAGTATTTT
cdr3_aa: CASSLRGDHSTDTQYF

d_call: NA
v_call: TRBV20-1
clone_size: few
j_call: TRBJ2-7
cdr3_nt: TGCAGTGCTAGCCCCGGGACAAAAACCTACGAGCAGTACTTC
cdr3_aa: CSASPGTKTYEQYF

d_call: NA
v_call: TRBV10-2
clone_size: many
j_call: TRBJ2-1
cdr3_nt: TGCGCCAGCAGTGAGCCTACTCGAAAATTGTACAATGAGCAGTTCTTC
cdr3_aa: CASSEPTRKLYNEQFF

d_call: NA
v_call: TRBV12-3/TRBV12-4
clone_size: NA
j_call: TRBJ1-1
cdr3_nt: TGTGCCAGCAGTGTTCTGCAATCAGGGTTGGGCACTGAAGCTTTCTTT
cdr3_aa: CASSVLQSGLGTEAFF

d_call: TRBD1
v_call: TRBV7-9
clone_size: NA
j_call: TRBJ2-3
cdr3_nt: TGTGCCAGCAGCCCCGGGACAGGAGGGAAGGCAGATACGCAGTATTTT
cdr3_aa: CASSPGTGGKADTQYF

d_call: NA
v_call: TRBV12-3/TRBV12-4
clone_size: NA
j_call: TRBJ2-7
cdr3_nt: TGTGCCAGCAGCCCCGCCAGGACCTATGGCGACGAGCAGTACTTC
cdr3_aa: CASSPARTYGDEQYF

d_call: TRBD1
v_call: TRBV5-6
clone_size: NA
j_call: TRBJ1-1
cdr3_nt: TGTGCCAGCAGCAAGGACAGGGGATACACTGAAGCTTTCTTT
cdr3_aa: CASSKDRGYTEAFF

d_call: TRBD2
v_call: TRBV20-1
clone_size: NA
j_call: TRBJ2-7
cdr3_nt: TGCAGTGCACCGGACGTCCCGGGACTAGCGGGAAGCGAGCAGTACTTC
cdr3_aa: CSAPDVPGLAGSEQYF

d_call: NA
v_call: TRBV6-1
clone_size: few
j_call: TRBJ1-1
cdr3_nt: TGTGCCAGCATCCATTCGGGGGGAAACACTGAAGCTTTCTTT
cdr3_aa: CASIHSGGNTEAFF

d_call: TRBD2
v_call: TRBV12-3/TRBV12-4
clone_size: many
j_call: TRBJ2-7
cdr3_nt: TGTGCCAGCAGTAGGACTAGCGGGGACGCCTACGAGCAGTACTTC
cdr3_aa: CASSRTSGDAYEQYF

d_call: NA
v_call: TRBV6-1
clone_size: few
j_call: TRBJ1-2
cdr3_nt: TGTGCCAGCACCCAAAAGGGGGTCCGCTATGGCTACACCTTC
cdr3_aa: CASTQKGVRYGYTF

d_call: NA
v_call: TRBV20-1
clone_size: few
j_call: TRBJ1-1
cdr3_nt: TGCAGTGCTAGCCCAGCGAACACTGAAGCTTTCTTT
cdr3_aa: CSASPANTEAFF

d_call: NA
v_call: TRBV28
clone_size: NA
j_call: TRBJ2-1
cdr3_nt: TGTGCCAGCAGTTTTCAGGGAGAGGTGAATGAGCAGTTCTTC
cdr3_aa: CASSFQGEVNEQFF

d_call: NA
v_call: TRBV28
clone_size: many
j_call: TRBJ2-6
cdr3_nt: TGTGCCAGCAGTTCTCCGGGACGGGCCTCTGGGGCCAACGTCCTGACTTTC
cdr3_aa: CASSSPGRASGANVLTF

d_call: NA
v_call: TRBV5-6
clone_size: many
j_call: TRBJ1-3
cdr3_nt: TGTGCCAGCAGCTTGGGACAGGCTGGAAACACCATATATTTT
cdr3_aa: CASSLGQAGNTIYF

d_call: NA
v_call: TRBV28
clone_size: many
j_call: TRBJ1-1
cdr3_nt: TGTGCCAGCAGTTTATTGCAGCCGAGCACTGAAGCTTTCTTT
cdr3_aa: CASSLLQPSTEAFF

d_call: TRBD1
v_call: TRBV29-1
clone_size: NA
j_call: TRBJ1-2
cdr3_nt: TGCAGCGTTGATACAGGGGGCTATGATGGCTACACCTTC
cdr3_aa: CSVDTGGYDGYTF

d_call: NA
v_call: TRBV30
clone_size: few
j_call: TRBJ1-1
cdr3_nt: TGTGCCTGGAGTGTATCGTGGGACGGCACTGAAGCTTTCTTT
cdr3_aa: CAWSVSWDGTEAFF

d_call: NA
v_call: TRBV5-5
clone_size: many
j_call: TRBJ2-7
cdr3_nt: TGTGCCAGCAGCTTGGGACTGGGTGGCGGGAAATACGAGCAGTACTTC
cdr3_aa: CASSLGLGGGKYEQYF

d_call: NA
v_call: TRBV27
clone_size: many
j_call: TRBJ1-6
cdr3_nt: TGTGCCAGCAGTTTCATGAGGGCAGCAGGAAATTCACCCCTCCACTTT
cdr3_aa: CASSFMRAAGNSPLHF

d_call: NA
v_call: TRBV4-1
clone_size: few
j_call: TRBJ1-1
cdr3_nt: TGCGCCAGCAGCCAAGATATGGACACTGAAGCTTTCTTT
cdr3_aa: CASSQDMDTEAFF

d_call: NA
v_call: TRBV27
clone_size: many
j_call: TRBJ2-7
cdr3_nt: TGTGCCAGCAGTCCTCCTGGGGGGGGCCGAGACTACGAGCAGTACTTC
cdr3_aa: CASSPPGGGRDYEQYF

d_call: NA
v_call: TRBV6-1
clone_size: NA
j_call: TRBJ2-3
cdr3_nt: TGTGCCAGCAGTTCCGACCCCTGGAGGGGCACAGATACGCAGTATTTT
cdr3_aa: CASSSDPWRGTDTQYF

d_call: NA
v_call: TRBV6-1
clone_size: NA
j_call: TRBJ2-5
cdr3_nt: TGTGCCAGCAGCCCGCCGGGACCCCAAGAGACCCAGTACTTC
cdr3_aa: CASSPPGPQETQYF

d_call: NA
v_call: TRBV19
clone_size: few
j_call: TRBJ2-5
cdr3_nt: TGTGCCAGTAGTACACAGGGTTTGAGGGAGACCCAGTACTTC
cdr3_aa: CASSTQGLRETQYF

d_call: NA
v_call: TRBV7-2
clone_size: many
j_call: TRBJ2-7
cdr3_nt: TGTGCCAGCAGCTCGAGTCCCCGGGGCTACGAGCAGTACTTC
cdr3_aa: CASSSSPRGYEQYF

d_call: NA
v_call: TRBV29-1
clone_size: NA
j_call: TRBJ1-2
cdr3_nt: TGCAGCGTTTCCCCAATGGGGGATGGCTATGACTACACCTTC
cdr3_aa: CSVSPMGDGYDYTF

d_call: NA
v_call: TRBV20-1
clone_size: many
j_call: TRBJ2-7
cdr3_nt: TGCAGTGCTAGAACGGGCGGGGACTACGAGCAGTACTTC
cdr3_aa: CSARTGGDYEQYF

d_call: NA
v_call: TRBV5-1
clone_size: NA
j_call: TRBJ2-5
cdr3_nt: TGCGCCAGCAGCTTGGATCAAGTTGGGGAGACCCAGTACTTC
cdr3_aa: CASSLDQVGETQYF

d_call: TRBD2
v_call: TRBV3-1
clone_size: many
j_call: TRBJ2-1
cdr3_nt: TGTGCCAGCAGCCAGGGACTAGCGCTCGGGAGCTCCTACAATGAGCAGTTCTTC
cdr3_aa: CASSQGLALGSSYNEQFF

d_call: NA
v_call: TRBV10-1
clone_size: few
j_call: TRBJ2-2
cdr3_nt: TGCGCCAGCTGCGAAGAGGGTAGCGTCGGGGAGCTGTTTTTT
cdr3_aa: CASCEEGSVGELFF

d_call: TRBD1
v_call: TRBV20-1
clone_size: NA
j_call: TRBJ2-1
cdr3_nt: TGCAGTGCTAGAGTCGACAGGGTGAATGAGCAGTTCTTC
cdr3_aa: CSARVDRVNEQFF